Reported below is one TCR beta chain. The clone's antigen remains unknown. Base qualities are not provided; no much larger clone lies one nucleotide away. The time point label, read with the paper, signifies: blood from clinic visit 5 months post-surgery; TSC patient then seizure free. The surgery cases with the highest brain T cell transcript signatures were chosen for TCR beta chain sequencing of brain tissue, and also of blood when blood was available. Patients had been treated with at least one anti-epileptic drug before surgery. The TCR-sequenced patients were children whose drug-resistant epilepsy was caused by tuberous sclerosis complex, focal cortical dysplasia, Rasmussen encephalitis or hemimegalencephaly. The Monarch genomic DNA purification kit was used to extract bulk genomic DNA from unsorted brain tissue and whole blood. The immunoSEQ assay was used to generate TCR beta chain sequences from genomic DNA. Regarding the original processing steps: CDR3 sequences that did not begin with the conserved framework cysteine at position 104 were removed by hand. To get clonality, the normalized Shannon's Diversity Index was subtracted from one, giving values from 0 (maximal diversity) to 1 (oligoclonal). Chi-squared comparison-of-proportions tests were used to check whether the frequency of the same CDR3 differed between samples, for example brain versus blood. Public clonotypes were found through immuneACCESS searches, while the VDJdb browser was used to judge similarity to known antiviral clonotypes. This immuneACCESS table, as held by TCRdb, lists in-frame sequences with V and J called but not all clones. Of the missing ones, under half trace to an unresolved V gene in checked studies; the others have no known cause. From that table come the V and J calls and clone size; the DNA was used to work out D and trimming. The sample profile shows approximately 330,000 clones; more than 85% of them were found once. In total, the top ten clones hold roughly 5.7% of the sample.

The source of the sample is a study of brain T cells in children with intractable seizures (TCRdb year 2021). Regarding the complete study: A NanoString immunology panel was first used to screen resected brain tissue from roughly 53 pediatric epilepsy surgery cases for immune gene transcripts. Among the roughly twelve selected surgery cases, pre-surgery blood was additionally sequenced for eight, leaving four cases with brain tissue only.

Taken from the germline V gene (reference sequence), the CDR1 and CDR2 loops are SEHNR and FQNEAQ. From cysteine to phenylalanine, the CDR3 is 13 amino acids long. The entry retains the CDR3 DNA only, 39 bases that are in frame from base 1. Cut back by 2 bases and 4 bases, the V and J ends lie 9 bases apart. What the work shows at the level of the full study, not this receptor alone: Viral specificity was inferred only from CDR3 sequence similarity, and patients' HCMV serostatus was unknown. Because sequencing depth was different between pre-surgery and post-surgery blood, clones absent from the pre-surgery sample may reflect undersampling.

The TCR comes from a boy less than two years old with tuberous sclerosis and intractable seizures. The rearranged segments are TRBV7-9 and TRBJ2-7; perhaps TRBD1 is the D gene, with 6 bases matching. Sequences were derived from peripheral blood, sampled about 5 months after surgery. The CDR3 region: CASSLPGQYEQYF. The sequenced DNA: TGTGCCAGCAGCTTACCGGGACAATACGAGCAGTACTTC.